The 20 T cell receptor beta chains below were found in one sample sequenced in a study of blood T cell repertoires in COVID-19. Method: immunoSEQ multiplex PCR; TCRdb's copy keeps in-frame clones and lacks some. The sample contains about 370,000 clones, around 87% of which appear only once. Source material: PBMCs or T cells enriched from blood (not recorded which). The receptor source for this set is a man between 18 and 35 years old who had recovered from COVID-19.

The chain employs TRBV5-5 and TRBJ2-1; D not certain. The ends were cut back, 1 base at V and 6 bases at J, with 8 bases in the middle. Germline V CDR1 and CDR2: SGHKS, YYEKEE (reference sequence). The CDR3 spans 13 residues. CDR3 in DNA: TGTGCCAGCAGCTTGTTTGAGGCCAATGAGCAGTTCTTC. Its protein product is CASSLFEANEQFF.

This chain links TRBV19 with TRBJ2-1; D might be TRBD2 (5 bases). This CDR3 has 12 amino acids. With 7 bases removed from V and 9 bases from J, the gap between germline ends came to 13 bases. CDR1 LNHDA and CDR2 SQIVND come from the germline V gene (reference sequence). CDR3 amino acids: CASTAWTGEQFF. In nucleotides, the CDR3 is TGTGCCAGTACTGCCTGGACTGGTGAGCAGTTCTTC.

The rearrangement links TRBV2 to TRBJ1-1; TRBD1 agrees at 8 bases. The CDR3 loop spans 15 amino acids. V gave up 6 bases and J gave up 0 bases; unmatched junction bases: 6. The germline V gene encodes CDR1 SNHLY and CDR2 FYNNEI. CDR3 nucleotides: TGTGCCAGCAGAGCCTACAGGGGGATGAACACTGAAGCTTTCTTT. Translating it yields CASRAYRGMNTEAFF. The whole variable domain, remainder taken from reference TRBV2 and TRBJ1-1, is EPEVTQTPSHQVTQMGQEVILRCVPISNHLYFYWYRQILGQKVEFLVSFYNNEISEKSEIFDDQFSVERPDGSNFTLKIRSTKLEDSAMYFCASRAYRGMNTEAFFGQGTRLTVV.

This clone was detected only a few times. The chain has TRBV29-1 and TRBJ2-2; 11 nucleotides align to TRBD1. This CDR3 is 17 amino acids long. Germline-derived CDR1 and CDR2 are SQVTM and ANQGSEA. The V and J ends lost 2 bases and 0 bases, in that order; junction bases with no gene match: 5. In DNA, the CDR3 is TGCAGCGTTGAACAGGACAGGGGGCTCTCGAACACCGGGGAGCTGTTTTTT. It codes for CSVEQDRGLSNTGELFF.

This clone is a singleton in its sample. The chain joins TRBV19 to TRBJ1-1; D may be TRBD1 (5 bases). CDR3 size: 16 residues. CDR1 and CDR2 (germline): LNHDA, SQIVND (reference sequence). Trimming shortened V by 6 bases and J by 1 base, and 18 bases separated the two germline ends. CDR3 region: CASREGMTYSNTEAFF. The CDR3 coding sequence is TGTGCCAGTAGGGAGGGGATGACATACTCGAACACTGAAGCTTTCTTT. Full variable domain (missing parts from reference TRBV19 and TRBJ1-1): DGGITQSPKYLFRKEGQNVTLSCEQNLNHDAMYWYRQDPGQGLRLIYYSQIVNDFQKGDIAEGYSVSREKKESFPLTVTSAQKNPTAFYLCASREGMTYSNTEAFFGQGTRLTVV.

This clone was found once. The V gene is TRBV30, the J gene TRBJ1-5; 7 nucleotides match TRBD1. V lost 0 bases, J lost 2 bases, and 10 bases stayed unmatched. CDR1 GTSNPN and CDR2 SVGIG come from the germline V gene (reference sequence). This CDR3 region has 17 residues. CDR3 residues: CAWSVRRGSSGNQPQHF. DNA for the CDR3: TGTGCCTGGAGTGTACGCAGGGGGAGTAGCGGCAATCAGCCCCAGCATTTT.

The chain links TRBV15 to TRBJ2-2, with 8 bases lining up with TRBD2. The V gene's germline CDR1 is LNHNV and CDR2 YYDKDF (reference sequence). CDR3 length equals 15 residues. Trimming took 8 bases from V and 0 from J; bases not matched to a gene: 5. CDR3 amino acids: CATRSGGANTGELFF. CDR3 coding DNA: TGTGCCACCCGGTCGGGGGGGGCGAACACCGGGGAGCTGTTTTTT.

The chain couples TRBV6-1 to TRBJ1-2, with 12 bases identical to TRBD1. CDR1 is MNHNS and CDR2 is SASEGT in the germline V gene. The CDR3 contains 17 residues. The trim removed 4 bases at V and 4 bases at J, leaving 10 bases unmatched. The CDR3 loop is CASSGVIGTGGPYGYTF. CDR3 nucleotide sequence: TGTGCCAGCAGTGGAGTTATCGGGACAGGGGGCCCCTATGGCTACACCTTC.

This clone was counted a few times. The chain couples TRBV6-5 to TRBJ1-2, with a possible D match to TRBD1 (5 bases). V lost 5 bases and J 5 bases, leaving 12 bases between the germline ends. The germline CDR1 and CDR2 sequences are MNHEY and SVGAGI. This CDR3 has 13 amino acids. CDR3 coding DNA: TGTGCCAGCAGTCCACAAGACAGATATGGCTACACCTTC. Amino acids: CASSPQDRYGYTF.

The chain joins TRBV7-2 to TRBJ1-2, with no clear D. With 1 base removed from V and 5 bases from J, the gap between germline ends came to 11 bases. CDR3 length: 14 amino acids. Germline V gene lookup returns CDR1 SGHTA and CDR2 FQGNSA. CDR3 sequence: CASSLEETPYGYTF. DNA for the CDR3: TGTGCCAGCAGCTTAGAAGAGACACCTTATGGCTACACCTTC.

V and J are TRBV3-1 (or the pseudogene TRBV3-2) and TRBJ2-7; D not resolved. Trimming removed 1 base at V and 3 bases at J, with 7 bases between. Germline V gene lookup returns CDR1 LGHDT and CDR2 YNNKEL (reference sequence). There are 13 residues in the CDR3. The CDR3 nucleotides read TGTGCCAGCAGCCAAGTACTCCACTACGAGCAGTACTTC. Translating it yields CASSQVLHYEQYF.

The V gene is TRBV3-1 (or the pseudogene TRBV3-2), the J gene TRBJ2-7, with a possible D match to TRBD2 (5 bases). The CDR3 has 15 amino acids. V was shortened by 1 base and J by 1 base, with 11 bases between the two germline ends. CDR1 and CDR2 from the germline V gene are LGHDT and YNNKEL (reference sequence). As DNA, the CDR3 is TGTGCCAGCAGCCAAGTTGAGGGCAGATCCTACGAGCAGTACTTC. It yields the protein CASSQVEGRSYEQYF.

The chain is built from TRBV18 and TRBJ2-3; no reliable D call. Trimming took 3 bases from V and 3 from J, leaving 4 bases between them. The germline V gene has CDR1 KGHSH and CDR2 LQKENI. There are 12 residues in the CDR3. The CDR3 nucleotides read TGTGCCAGCTCACCTAATACAGATACGCAGTATTTT. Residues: CASSPNTDTQYF.

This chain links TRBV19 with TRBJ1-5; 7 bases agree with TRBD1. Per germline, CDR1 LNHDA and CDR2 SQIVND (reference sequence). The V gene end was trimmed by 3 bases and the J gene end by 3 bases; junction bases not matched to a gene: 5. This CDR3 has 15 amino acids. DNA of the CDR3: TGTGCCAGTAGTATCTTCGACAGGGCCAATCAGCCCCAGCATTTT. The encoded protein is CASSIFDRANQPQHF.

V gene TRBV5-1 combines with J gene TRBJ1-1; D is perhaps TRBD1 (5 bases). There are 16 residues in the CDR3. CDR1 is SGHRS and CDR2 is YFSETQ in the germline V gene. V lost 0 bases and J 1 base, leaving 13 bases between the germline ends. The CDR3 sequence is CASSLVYRQPNTEAFF. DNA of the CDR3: TGCGCCAGCAGCTTGGTTTACCGACAGCCGAACACTGAAGCTTTCTTT.

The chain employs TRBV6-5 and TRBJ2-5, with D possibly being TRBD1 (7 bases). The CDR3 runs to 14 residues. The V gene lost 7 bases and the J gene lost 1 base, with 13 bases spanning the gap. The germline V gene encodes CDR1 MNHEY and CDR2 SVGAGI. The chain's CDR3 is CASNGGGLQETQYF. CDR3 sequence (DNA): TGTGCCAGCAACGGAGGGGGCCTCCAAGAGACCCAGTACTTC.

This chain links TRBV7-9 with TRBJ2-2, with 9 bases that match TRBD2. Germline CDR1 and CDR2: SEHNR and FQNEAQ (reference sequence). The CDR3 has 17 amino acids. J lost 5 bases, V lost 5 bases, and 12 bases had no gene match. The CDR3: CASSLSGRVSRTGELFF. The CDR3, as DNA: TGTGCCAGCAGCCTTAGCGGGAGAGTCTCGAGGACCGGGGAGCTGTTTTTT.

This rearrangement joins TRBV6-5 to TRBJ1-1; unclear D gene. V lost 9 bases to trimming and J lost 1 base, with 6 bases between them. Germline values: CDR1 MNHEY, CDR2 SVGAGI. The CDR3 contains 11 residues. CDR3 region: CASRWNTEAFF. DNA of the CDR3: TGTGCCAGTCGTTGGAACACTGAAGCTTTCTTT.

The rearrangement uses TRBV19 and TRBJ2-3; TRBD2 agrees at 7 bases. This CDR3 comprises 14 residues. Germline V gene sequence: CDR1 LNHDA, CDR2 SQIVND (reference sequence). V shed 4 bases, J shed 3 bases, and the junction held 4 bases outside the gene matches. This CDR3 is CASSRGGKTDTQYF. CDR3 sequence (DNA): TGTGCCAGTAGTAGGGGGGGGAAGACAGATACGCAGTATTTT.

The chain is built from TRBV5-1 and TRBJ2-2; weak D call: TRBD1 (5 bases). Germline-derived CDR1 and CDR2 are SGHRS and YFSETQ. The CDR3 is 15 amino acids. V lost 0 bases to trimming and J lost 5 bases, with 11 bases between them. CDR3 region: CASSLVGAGTGELFF. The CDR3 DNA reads TGCGCCAGCAGCTTGGTAGGGGCAGGAACCGGGGAGCTGTTTTTT. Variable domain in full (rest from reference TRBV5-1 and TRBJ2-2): KAGVTQTPRYLIKTRGQQVTLSCSPISGHRSVSWYQQTPGQGLQFLFEYFSETQRNKGNFPGRFSGRQFSNSRSEMNVSTLELGDSALYLCASSLVGAGTGELFFGEGSRLTVL.